Listed here is a single T cell receptor (beta chain). The source of the sample is a study of blood T cell repertoires in COVID-19. Study context: Both acute and convalescent COVID-19 samples were obtained from the United States, Italy and Spain.

CDR1 is SEHNR, CDR2 FQNEAQ, per germline (reference sequence). V was clipped by 1 base and J by 4 bases; unmatched bases: 8. The CDR3 is 17 residues long. Method: immunoSEQ multiplex PCR; TCRdb's copy keeps in-frame clones and lacks some. The sample has more than 250,000 clones, around 78% seen once; the top ten hold about 4.9%. The receptor was isolated from a man aged 60 to 75 who had recovered from COVID-19. The chain is built from TRBV7-9 and TRBJ2-1, with 9 nucleotides matching TRBD1. Source material: peripheral blood. The DNA of the CDR3 is TGTGCCAGCAGCTTAGGGCGGACAGGGGAGGGATACAATGAGCAGTTCTTC. Translated, it gives CASSLGRTGEGYNEQFF.